This T cell receptor (beta chain) is from a study of T-cell reconstitution after alpha-beta-depleted transplantation in children. It was with unique molecular identifiers that the TCRbeta library was prepared. TCRdb ran MiXCR on the PCR reads and lists one entry per CDR3 protein. The data contain some 200,000 distinct CDR3 sequences, about 9.2% of them singletons. This CDR3 region has 14 residues. V lost 1 base and J 1 base, leaving 2 bases between the germline ends. This clonotype occurred a few times. The input for sequencing was PBMCs from the stem cell graft donor, taken from the stem cell graft. The chain employs TRBV12-3 or TRBV12-4 and TRBJ1-6; D call uncertain. This clonotype was sampled from a human donor who donated a stem cell graft to a child with acute lymphoblastic leukemia. This CDR3 reads CASSLGSYNSPLHF. The CDR3 DNA sequence: TGTGCCAGCAGTTTAGGGTCCTATAATTCACCCCTCCACTTT.